This TCR beta chain originates from a study of shared clonotypes between healthy human individuals. The protocol was immunoSEQ multiplex PCR, while the TCRdb copy is restricted to in-frame clones and leaves out a portion. The sample holds 1.4 million or so clones, roughly 98.5% seen once. The V end was cut by 2 bases, the J end by 3 bases, with 13 bases between. The V gene's germline CDR1 is LGHNA and CDR2 YSLEER. CDR3 length equals 15 residues. This sequence was found in a man aged 30-40 years in good health. This chain uses TRBV4-3 with TRBJ1-1, with TRBD1 as a possible D gene (5 bases). Sequences were obtained from naive CD4+ T cells sorted from blood. As for subset: CD45RA+ positively selected. CDR3 sequence (DNA): TGCGCCAGCAGCCAATATACGGGGGTGGACACTGAAGCTTTCTTT. This sequence encodes CASSQYTGVDTEAFF.